This T cell receptor beta chain comes out of a study of blood T cell repertoires in COVID-19. The CDR3 runs 13 residues. V lost 1 base, J lost 5 bases, and 8 bases lay in between. Germline CDR1 is SGHAT and CDR2 is FQNNGV. The participants were between about 18 and 90 years old and came from 20 to 30 US areas. Clones were sequenced by immunoSEQ multiplex PCR, and TCRdb holds only the in-frame ones, with some missing. The profile covers approximately 250,000 clones, with roughly four fifths appearing a single time and over 14% taken by the ten largest. The sequencing sample was made of PBMCs or T cells enriched from blood (not recorded which). This clonotype originated in a man aged 40-55 years who had recovered from COVID-19. The chain joins TRBV11-2 to TRBJ1-1; D possibly corresponds to TRBD1 (5 bases). For the CDR3, the DNA is TGTGCCAGCAGCTTAGGTCAGGGAACTGAAGCTTTCTTT. It encodes CASSLGQGTEAFF.